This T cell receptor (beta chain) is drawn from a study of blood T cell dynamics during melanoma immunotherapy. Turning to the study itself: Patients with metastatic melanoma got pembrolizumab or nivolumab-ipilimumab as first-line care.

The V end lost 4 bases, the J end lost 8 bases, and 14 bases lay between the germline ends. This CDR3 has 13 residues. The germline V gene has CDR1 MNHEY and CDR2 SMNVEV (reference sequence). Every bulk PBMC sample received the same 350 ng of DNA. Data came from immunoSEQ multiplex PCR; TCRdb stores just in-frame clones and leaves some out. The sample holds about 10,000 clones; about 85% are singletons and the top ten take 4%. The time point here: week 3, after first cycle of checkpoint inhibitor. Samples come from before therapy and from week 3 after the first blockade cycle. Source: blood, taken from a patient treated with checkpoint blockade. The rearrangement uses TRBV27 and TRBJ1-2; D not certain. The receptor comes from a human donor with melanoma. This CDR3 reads CASSSTSRGGYTF. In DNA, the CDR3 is TGTGCCAGCAGTTCCACATCCCGTGGGGGCTACACCTTC.